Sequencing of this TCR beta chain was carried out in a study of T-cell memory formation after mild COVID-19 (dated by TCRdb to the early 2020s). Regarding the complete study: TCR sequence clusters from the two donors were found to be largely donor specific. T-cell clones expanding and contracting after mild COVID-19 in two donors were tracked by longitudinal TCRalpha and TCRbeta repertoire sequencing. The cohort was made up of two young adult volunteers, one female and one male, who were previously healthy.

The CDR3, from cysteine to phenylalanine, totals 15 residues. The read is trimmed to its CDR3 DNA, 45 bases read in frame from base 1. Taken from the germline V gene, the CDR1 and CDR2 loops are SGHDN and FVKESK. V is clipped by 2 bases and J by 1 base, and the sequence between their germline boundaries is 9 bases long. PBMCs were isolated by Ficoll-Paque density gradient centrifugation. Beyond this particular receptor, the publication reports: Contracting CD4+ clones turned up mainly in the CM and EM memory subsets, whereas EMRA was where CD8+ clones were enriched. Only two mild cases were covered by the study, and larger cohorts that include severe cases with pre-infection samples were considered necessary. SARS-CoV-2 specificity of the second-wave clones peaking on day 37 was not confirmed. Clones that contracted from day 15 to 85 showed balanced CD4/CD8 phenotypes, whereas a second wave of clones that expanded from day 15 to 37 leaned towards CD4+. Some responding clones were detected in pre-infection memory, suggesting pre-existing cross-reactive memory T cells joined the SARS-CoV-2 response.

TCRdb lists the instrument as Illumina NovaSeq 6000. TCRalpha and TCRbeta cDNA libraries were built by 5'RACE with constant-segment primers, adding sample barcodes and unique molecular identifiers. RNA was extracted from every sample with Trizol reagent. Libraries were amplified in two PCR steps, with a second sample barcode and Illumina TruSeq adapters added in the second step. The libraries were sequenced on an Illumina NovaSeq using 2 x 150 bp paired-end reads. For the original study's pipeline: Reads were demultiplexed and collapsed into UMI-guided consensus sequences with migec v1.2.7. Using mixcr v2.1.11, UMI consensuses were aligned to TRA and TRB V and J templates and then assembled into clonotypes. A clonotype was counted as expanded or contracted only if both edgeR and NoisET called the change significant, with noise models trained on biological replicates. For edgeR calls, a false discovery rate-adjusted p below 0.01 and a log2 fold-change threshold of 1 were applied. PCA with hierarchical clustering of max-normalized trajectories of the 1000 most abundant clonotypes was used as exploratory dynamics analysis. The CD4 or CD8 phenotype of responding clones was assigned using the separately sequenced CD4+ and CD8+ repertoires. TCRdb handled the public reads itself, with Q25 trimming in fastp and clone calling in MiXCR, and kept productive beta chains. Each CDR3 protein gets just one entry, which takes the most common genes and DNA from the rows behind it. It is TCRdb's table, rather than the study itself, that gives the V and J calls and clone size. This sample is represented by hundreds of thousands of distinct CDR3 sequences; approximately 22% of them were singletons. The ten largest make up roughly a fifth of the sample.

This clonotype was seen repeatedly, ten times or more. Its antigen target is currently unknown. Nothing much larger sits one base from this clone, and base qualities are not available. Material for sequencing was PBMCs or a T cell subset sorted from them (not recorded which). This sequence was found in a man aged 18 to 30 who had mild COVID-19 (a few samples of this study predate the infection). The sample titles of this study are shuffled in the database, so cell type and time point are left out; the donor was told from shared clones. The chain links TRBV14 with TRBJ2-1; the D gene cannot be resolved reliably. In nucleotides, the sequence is TGTGCCAGCAGCCAACTCTCCATATCCTACAATGAGCAGTTCTTC. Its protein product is CASSQLSISYNEQFF.